This TCR beta chain was sequenced in a study of T cell changes during pregnancy in multiple sclerosis. The repertoire was sequenced with immunoSEQ multiplex PCR; TCRdb's copy has only in-frame clones and lacks some. The sample carries about 65,000 clones, 80% to 95% recorded once. CDR1 MNHNS and CDR2 SASEGT come from the germline V gene. V trimming: 6 bases; J trimming: 8 bases; junction bases outside the gene matches: 5. This CDR3 spans 14 amino acids. The TCR sequence derives from a female donor in good health, enrolled as a control in a pregnancy study. Sample: CD8+ T cells from peripheral blood mononuclear cells, taken in the third trimester of pregnancy. The chain is built from TRBV6-1 and TRBJ2-1, with 12 bases that match TRBD1. Here the CDR3 DNA reads TGTGCCAGCAGCCTGGGACAGGGGGCTTATGAGCAGTTCTTC. The encoded protein is CASSLGQGAYEQFF.